The sequence of this TCR beta chain was determined in a study of T cell changes during pregnancy in multiple sclerosis. The V gene's germline CDR1 is SGHRS and CDR2 YFSETQ. Losses at the gene ends were 4 bases for V and 5 bases for J; bases not matched to a gene: 4. CDR3 size: 14 residues. Only in-frame clones appear in the TCRdb table, and some are missing; sequencing was by immunoSEQ multiplex PCR. The repertoire has tens of thousands of clones, roughly 89% of them found once; the top ten carry 1% to 1.5%. This chain links TRBV5-1 with TRBJ2-1; 9 positions agree with TRBD2. This receptor was taken from a female donor with multiple sclerosis, enrolled in a pregnancy study. This material consisted of CD4+ T cells from peripheral blood mononuclear cells, taken in the first trimester of pregnancy. This chain's CDR3 is CASSAVAGDNEQFF. CDR3 coding DNA: TGCGCCAGCAGCGCCGTAGCGGGGGACAATGAGCAGTTCTTC.